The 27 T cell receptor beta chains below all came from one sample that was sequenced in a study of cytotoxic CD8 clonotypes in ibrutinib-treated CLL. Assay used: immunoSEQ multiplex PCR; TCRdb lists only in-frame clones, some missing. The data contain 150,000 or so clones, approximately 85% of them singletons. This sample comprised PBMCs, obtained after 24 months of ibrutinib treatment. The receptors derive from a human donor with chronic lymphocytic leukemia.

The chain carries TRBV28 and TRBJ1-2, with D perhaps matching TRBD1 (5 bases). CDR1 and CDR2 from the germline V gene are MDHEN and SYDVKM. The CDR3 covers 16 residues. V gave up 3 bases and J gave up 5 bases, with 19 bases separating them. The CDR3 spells CASSLGVEGRVYGYTF. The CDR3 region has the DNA TGTGCCAGCAGTTTGGGGGTCGAGGGCAGGGTATATGGCTACACCTTC.

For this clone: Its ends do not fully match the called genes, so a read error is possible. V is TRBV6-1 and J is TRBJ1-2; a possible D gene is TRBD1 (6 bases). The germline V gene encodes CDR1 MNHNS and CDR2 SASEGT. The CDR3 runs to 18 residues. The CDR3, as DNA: TGTGCCGGCAGTGATCGTGGGGGCGCCGGAGCAGCTAACTATGGCTACACCTTC. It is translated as CAGSDRGGAGAANYGYTF.

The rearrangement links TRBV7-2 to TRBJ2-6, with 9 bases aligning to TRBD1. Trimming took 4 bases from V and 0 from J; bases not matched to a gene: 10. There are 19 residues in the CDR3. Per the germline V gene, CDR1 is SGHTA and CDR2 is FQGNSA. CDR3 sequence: CASSSRQGDFTSGANVLTF. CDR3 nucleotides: TGTGCCAGCAGCTCCCGACAGGGGGATTTTACCTCTGGGGCCAACGTCCTGACTTTC.

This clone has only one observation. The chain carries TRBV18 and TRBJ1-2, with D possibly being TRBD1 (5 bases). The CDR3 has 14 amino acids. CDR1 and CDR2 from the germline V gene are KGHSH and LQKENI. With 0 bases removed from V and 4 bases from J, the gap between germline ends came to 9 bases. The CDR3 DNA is TGTGCCAGCTCACCACCGCCAGGGACCTATGGCTACACCTTC. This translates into CASSPPPGTYGYTF. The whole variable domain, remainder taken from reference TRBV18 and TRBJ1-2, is NAGVMQNPRHLVRRRGQEARLRCSPMKGHSHVYWYRQLPEEGLKFMVYLQKENIIDESGMPKERFSAEFPKEGPSILRIQQVVRGDSAAYFCASSPPPGTYGYTFGSGTRLTVV.

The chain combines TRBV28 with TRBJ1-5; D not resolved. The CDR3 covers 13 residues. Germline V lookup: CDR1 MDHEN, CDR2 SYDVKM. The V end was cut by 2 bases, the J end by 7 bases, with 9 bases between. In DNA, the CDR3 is TGTGCCAGCAGTTTAGAATGGGAACAGCCCCAGCATTTT. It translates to CASSLEWEQPQHF.

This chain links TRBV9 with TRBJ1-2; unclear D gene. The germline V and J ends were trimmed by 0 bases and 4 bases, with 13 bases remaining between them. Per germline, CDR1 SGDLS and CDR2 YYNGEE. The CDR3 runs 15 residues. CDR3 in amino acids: CASSVDPTVSYGYTF. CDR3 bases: TGTGCCAGCAGCGTAGACCCTACCGTATCCTATGGCTACACCTTC.

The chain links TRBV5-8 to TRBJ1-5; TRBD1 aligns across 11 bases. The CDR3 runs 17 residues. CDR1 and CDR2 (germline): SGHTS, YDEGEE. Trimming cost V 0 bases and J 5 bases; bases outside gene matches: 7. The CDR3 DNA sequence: TGTGCCAGCAGCTTGGGGACAGGGGGCTCGTTTTATCAGCCCCAGCATTTT. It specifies CASSLGTGGSFYQPQHF.

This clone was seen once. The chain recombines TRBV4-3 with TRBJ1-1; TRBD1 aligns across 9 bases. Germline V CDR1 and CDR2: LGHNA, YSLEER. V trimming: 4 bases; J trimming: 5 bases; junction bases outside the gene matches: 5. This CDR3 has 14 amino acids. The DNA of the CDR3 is TGCGCCAGCAGCCTGGGGACAGGGAGGACTGAAGCTTTCTTT. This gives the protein CASSLGTGRTEAFF.

CDR3 sequence: CASSAGRGTQETQYF. CDR3 sequence (DNA): TGTGCCAGCAGCGCAGGGAGGGGGACACAAGAGACCCAGTACTTC. J is TRBJ2-5 and V is TRBV7-9; D might be TRBD2 (7 bases). V dropped 5 bases and J dropped 2 bases, with 15 bases sitting between them. The CDR3 loop spans 15 amino acids. The V gene's germline CDR1 is SEHNR and CDR2 FQNEAQ (reference sequence).

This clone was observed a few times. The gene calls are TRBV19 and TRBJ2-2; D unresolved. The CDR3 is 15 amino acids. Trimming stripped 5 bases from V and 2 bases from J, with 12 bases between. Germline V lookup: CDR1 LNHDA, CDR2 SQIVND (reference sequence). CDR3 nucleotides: TGTGCCAGTAGTCGGTCCTTAGTAAACACCGGGGAGCTGTTTTTT. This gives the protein CASSRSLVNTGELFF. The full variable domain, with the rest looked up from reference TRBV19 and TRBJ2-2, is DGGITQSPKYLFRKEGQNVTLSCEQNLNHDAMYWYRQDPGQGLRLIYYSQIVNDFQKGDIAEGYSVSREKKESFPLTVTSAQKNPTAFYLCASSRSLVNTGELFFGEGSRLTVL.

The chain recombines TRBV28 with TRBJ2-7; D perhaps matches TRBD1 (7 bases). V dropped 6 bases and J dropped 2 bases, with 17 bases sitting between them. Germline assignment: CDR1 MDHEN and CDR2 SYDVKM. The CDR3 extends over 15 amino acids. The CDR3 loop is CASRELRGAPYEQYF. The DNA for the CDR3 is TGTGCCAGCAGGGAACTCAGGGGGGCGCCCTACGAGCAGTACTTC.

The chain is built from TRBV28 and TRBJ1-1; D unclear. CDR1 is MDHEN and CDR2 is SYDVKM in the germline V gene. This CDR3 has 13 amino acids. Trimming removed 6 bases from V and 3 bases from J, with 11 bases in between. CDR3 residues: CASSLDGYTEAFF. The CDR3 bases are TGTGCCAGCAGCCTAGATGGGTACACTGAAGCTTTCTTT. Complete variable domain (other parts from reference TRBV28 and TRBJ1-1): DVKVTQSSRYLVKRTGEKVFLECVQDMDHENMFWYRQDPGLGLRLIYFSYDVKMKEKGDIPEGYSVSREKKERFSLILESASTNQTSMYLCASSLDGYTEAFFGQGTRLTVV.

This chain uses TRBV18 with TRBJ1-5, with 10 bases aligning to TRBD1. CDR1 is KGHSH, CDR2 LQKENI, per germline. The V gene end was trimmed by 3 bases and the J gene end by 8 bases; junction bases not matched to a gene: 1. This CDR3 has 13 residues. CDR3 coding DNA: TGTGCCAGCTCACCGGACAGGGGGAAGCCCCAGCATTTT. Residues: CASSPDRGKPQHF. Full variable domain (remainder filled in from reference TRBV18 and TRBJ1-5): NAGVMQNPRHLVRRRGQEARLRCSPMKGHSHVYWYRQLPEEGLKFMVYLQKENIIDESGMPKERFSAEFPKEGPSILRIQQVVRGDSAAYFCASSPDRGKPQHFGDGTRLSIL.

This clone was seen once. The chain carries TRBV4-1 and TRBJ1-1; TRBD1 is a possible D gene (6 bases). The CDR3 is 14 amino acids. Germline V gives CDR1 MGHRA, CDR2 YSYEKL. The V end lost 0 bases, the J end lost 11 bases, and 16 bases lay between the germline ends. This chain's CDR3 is CASSQDNIDRRAFF. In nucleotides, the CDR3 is TGCGCCAGCAGCCAAGATAATATCGACAGGAGGGCTTTCTTT.

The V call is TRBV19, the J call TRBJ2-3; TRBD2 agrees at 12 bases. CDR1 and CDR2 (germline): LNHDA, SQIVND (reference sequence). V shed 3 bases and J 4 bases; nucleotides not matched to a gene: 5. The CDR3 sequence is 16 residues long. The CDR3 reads CASSIRTSGTPDTQYF. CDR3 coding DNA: TGTGCCAGTAGTATCAGGACTAGCGGGACCCCAGATACGCAGTATTTT.

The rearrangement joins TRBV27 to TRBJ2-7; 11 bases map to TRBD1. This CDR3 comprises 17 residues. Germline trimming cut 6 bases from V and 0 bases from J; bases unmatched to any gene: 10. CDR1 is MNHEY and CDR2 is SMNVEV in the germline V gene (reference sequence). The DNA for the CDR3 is TGTGCCAGCAGACCTTACCGGGACAGGGGGAGCTCCTACGAGCAGTACTTC. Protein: CASRPYRDRGSSYEQYF.

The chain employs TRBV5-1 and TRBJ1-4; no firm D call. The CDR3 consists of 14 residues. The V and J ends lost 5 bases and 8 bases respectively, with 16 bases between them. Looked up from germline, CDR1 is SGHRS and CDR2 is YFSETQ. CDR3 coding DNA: TGCGCCAGCAGTCTGACGCCATCGCCCGAAAAACTGTTTTTT. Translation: CASSLTPSPEKLFF.

The CDR3 reads CASSLEQGVVSGELFF. CDR3 nucleotide sequence: TGTGCCAGCAGTTTAGAACAGGGGGTTGTATCCGGGGAGCTGTTTTTT. This rearrangement joins TRBV28 to TRBJ2-2; 8 bases fit TRBD1. This CDR3 spans 16 amino acids. Trimming at V came to 2 bases and at J to 6 bases, leaving 8 bases not matched to a gene. Germline loops: CDR1 MDHEN, CDR2 SYDVKM.

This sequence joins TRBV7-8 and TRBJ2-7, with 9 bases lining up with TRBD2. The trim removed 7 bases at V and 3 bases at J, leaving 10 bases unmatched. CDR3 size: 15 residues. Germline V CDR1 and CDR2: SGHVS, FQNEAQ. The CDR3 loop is CASTPLASGIYEQYF. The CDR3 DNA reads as TGTGCCAGCACCCCCCTTGCTAGCGGGATCTACGAGCAGTACTTC.

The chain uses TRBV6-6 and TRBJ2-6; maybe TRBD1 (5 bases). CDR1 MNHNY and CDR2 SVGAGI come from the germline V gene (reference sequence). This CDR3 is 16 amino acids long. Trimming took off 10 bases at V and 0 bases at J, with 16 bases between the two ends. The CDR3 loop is CAISAFRGSGANVLTF. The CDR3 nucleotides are TGTGCCATTTCAGCCTTTAGGGGCTCTGGGGCCAACGTCCTGACTTTC.

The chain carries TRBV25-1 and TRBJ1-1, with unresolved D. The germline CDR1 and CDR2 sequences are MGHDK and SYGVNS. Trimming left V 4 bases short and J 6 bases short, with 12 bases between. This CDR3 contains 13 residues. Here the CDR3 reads CASSAGLASEAFF. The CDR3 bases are TGTGCCAGCAGTGCAGGCCTGGCCTCTGAAGCTTTCTTT. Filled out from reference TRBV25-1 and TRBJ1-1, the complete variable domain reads EADIYQTPRYLVIGTGKKITLECSQTMGHDKMYWYQQDPGMELHLIHYSYGVNSTEKGDLSSESTVSRIRTEHFPLTLESARPSHTSQYLCASSAGLASEAFFGQGTRLTVV.

The CDR3 protein is CALAGRVEKLFF. The CDR3 DNA reads TGTGCCTTAGCCGGGCGGGTTGAAAAACTGTTTTTT. This chain links TRBV30 with TRBJ1-4; D uncertain. This CDR3 is built from 12 residues. V shed 7 bases and J shed 7 bases, with 13 bases lying between them. Germline CDR1 and CDR2: GTSNPN and SVGIG (reference sequence).

The CDR3 coding sequence is TGTGCCAGCAGTGAACAACGAAGCTATGGCTACACCTTC. Its protein is CASSEQRSYGYTF. V and J are TRBV25-1 and TRBJ1-2; the D is unclear. This CDR3 region has 13 residues. From germline, CDR1 is MGHDK and CDR2 SYGVNS. The germline V and J ends were trimmed by 2 bases and 4 bases, with 8 bases remaining between them.

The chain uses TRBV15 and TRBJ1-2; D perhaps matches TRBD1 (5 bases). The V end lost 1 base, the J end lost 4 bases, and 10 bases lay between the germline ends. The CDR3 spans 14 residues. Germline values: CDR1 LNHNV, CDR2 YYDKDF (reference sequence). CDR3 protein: CATSRAPGVYGYTF. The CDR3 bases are TGTGCCACCAGCAGAGCCCCGGGGGTCTATGGCTACACCTTC.

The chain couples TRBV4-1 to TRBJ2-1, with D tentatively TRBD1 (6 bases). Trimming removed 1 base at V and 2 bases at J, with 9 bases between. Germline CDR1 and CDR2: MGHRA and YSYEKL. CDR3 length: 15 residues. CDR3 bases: TGCGCCAGCAGCCAAGGACAGGCAACCTACAATGAGCAGTTCTTC. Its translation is CASSQGQATYNEQFF.

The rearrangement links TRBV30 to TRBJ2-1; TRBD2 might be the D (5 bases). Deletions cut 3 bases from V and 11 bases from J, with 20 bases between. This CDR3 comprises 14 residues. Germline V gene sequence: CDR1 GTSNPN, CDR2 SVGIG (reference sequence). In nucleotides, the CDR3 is TGTGCCTGGAGAGGCCCGGGCCGCGGGTTCAAGCAGTTCTTC. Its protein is CAWRGPGRGFKQFF.

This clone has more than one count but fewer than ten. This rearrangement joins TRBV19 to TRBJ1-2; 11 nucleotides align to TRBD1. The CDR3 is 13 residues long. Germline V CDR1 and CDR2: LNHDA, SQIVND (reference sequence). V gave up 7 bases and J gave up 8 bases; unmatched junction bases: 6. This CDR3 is CASNQDRGRGYTF. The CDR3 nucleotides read TGTGCCAGTAATCAGGACAGGGGGCGAGGCTACACCTTC.